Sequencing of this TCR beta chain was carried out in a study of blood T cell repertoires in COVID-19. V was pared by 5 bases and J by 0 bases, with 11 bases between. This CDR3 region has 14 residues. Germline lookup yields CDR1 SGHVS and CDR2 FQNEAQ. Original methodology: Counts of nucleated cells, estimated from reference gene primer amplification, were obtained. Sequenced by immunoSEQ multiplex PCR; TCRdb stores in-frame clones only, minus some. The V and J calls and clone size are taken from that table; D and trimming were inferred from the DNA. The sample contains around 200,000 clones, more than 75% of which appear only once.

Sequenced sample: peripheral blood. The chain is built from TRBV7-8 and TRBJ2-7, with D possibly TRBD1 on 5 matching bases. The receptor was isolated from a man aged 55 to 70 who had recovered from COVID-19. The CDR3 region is CASSLGASSYEQYF. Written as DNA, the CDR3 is TGTGCCAGCAGCCTAGGGGCCAGCTCCTACGAGCAGTACTTC.